This entry is about one T cell receptor (beta chain). This specimen belongs to a study of blood T cell repertoires in COVID-19. Using immunoSEQ multiplex PCR, the repertoire was profiled, and TCRdb retains in-frame clones only, with some absent. The repertoire consists of roughly 100,000 clones, with more than 70% occurring once and the leading ten covering 3% to 4.5%. V was shortened by 7 bases and J by 1 base, with 16 bases between the two germline ends. The CDR3 is made up of 14 amino acids. Germline V gene lookup returns CDR1 GTSNPN and CDR2 SVGIG (reference sequence). This chain connects TRBV30 to TRBJ1-1; the D gene is possibly TRBD1 (5 bases). The material sequenced was peripheral blood. The sequence was obtained from a woman in her sixties or seventies with acute or convalescent COVID-19. As DNA, the CDR3 is TGTGCCTCCATCGACAGCCCGGAGAACACTGAAGCTTTCTTT. Translation: CASIDSPENTEAFF.